The 24 T cell receptor beta chains below come from one sample, sequenced in a study of blood T cell repertoires in COVID-19. Repertoires were generated with immunoSEQ multiplex PCR, while TCRdb's copy carries only in-frame clones and drops some. The sample records 90,000 to 120,000 clones, 80% to 85% being singletons. The sample comprised peripheral blood. These TCRs come from a man between 65 and 85 years old with acute or convalescent COVID-19.

The V gene is TRBV2, the J gene TRBJ2-2; 8 positions agree with TRBD1. V dropped 6 bases and J dropped 6; count of bases not matched to a gene: 3. The CDR3 length is 13 residues. From germline, CDR1 is SNHLY and CDR2 FYNNEI. CDR3: CASRLTGAGELFF. The CDR3 DNA is TGTGCCAGCAGGTTGACAGGGGCCGGGGAGCTGTTTTTT.

The rearrangement joins TRBV5-1 to TRBJ1-3, with D maybe TRBD1 (6 bases). This CDR3 has 14 amino acids. V was trimmed by 3 bases and J by 1 base, leaving 8 bases between them. Germline CDR1 is SGHRS and CDR2 is YFSETQ. This chain's CDR3 is CASSYGQSGNTIYF. As DNA, the CDR3 is TGCGCCAGCAGCTATGGACAGTCTGGAAACACCATATATTTT.

The rearrangement links TRBV19 to TRBJ1-1; D is unresolved. Trimming left V 0 bases short and J 1 base short, with 12 bases between. This CDR3 has 16 amino acids. Looked up from germline, CDR1 is LNHDA and CDR2 is SQIVND (reference sequence). The CDR3 bases are TGTGCCAGTAGTATAGAATTAGGCAGGTCGAACACTGAAGCTTTCTTT. Amino acids: CASSIELGRSNTEAFF.

V is TRBV7-9 and J is TRBJ1-3; D is unresolved. The V gene's germline CDR1 is SEHNR and CDR2 FQNEAQ (reference sequence). This CDR3 has 16 amino acids. V lost 3 bases to trimming and J lost 0 bases, with 12 bases between them. The CDR3: CASSLDSPSSGNTIYF. The CDR3 coding sequence is TGTGCCAGCAGCTTGGACTCGCCGAGCTCTGGAAACACCATATATTTT. Full variable domain (missing parts from reference TRBV7-9 and TRBJ1-3): DTGVSQNPRHKITKRGQNVTFRCDPISEHNRLYWYRQTLGQGPEFLTYFQNEAQLEKSRLLSDRFSAERPKGSFSTLEIQRTEQGDSAMYLCASSLDSPSSGNTIYFGEGSWLTVV.

The V and J genes are TRBV6-5 and TRBJ1-6; 8 bases align to TRBD1. Per the germline V gene, CDR1 is MNHEY and CDR2 is SVGAGI. CDR3 length equals 13 residues. V shed 7 bases and J 10 bases; nucleotides not matched to a gene: 6. The CDR3 sequence is CASTSTGVSPLHF. The CDR3, as DNA: TGTGCCAGCACCTCGACAGGGGTCTCACCCCTCCACTTT.

The chain joins TRBV7-3 to TRBJ1-1, with D hard to call. Trimming shortened V by 3 bases and J by 4 bases, and 9 bases separated the two germline ends. The germline CDR1 and CDR2 sequences are SGHTA and FQGTGA. This CDR3 contains 13 residues. As DNA, the CDR3 is TGTGCCAGCAGCTTGGGAGGACCCACTGAAGCTTTCTTT. Encoded protein: CASSLGGPTEAFF.

This chain uses TRBV4-3 with TRBJ2-1; D unclear. Trimming took off 4 bases at V and 2 bases at J, with 9 bases between the two ends. CDR1 and CDR2 (germline): LGHNA, YSLEER. The CDR3 contains 14 residues. CDR3 residues: CASSPSTAYNEQFF. For the CDR3, the DNA is TGCGCCAGCAGCCCGAGCACGGCCTACAATGAGCAGTTCTTC.

The CDR3 spells CATSRTGKSYEQYF. CDR3 bases: TGTGCCACCAGCAGGACAGGGAAGAGCTACGAGCAGTACTTC. The chain joins TRBV15 to TRBJ2-7, with 7 bases that match TRBD1. J lost 3 bases, V lost 3 bases, and 5 bases had no gene match. CDR1 LNHNV and CDR2 YYDKDF come from the germline V gene (reference sequence). The CDR3 loop spans 14 amino acids.

This sequence joins TRBV11-2 and TRBJ2-1; 8 bases line up with TRBD2. Germline V gives CDR1 SGHAT, CDR2 FQNNGV. The CDR3 consists of 16 residues. V lost 1 base and J lost 4; bases outside the gene matches: 6. CDR3 residues: CASSLGGAGAYNEQFF. Written as DNA, the CDR3 is TGTGCCAGCAGCTTAGGAGGAGCGGGGGCTTACAATGAGCAGTTCTTC.

The chain uses TRBV11-2 and TRBJ1-3; D not resolved. The CDR3 has 15 residues. Germline V gene data show CDR1 as SGHAT and CDR2 as FQNNGV. V lost 4 bases and J lost 0, with 10 bases in between. The CDR3 loop is CASSSGVFSGNTIYF. The CDR3, as DNA: TGTGCCAGCAGCTCGGGAGTTTTCTCTGGAAACACCATATATTTT.

The chain carries TRBV7-8 and TRBJ2-5, with 8 positions matching TRBD1. Per germline, CDR1 SGHVS and CDR2 FQNEAQ. This CDR3 is 13 amino acids long. The ends lost 4 bases at V and 5 bases at J; junction bases unmatched: 3. The CDR3 is CASSSRQGETQYF. In nucleotides, the CDR3 is TGTGCCAGCAGCTCGAGACAGGGGGAGACCCAGTACTTC. The variable domain in full, completed from reference TRBV7-8 and TRBJ2-5, reads GAGVSQSPRYKVAKRGQDVALRCDPISGHVSLFWYQQALGQGPEFLTYFQNEAQLDKSGLPSDRFFAERPEGSVSTLKIQRTQQEDSAVYLCASSSRQGETQYFGPGTRLLVL.

In DNA form, the CDR3 reads TGTGCCAGCAGCAAACGACAGGGGAGCATGAACACTGAAGCTTTCTTT. This encodes CASSKRQGSMNTEAFF. This chain links TRBV5-6 with TRBJ1-1; 8 positions agree with TRBD1. V shed 4 bases, J shed 0 bases, and the junction held 8 bases outside the gene matches. CDR3 length: 16 amino acids. CDR1 is SGHDT, CDR2 YYEEEE, per germline.

The rearrangement links TRBV6-1 to TRBJ1-1, with D hard to call. The length of the CDR3 is 14 residues. Germline loops: CDR1 MNHNS, CDR2 SASEGT. V lost 0 bases and J 3 bases, leaving 8 bases between the germline ends. DNA of the CDR3: TGTGCCAGCAGTGAAGCGCCGGGTCACACTGAAGCTTTCTTT. It codes for CASSEAPGHTEAFF.

The chain couples TRBV7-3 to TRBJ2-2; possibly TRBD2 for D (6 bases). This CDR3 is 15 amino acids long. Trimming cost V 5 bases and J 6 bases, with 16 bases left between them. Per germline, CDR1 SGHTA and CDR2 FQGTGA. CDR3 loop: CASSLIGGQSGELFF. The CDR3 DNA follows: TGTGCCAGCAGCCTGATCGGGGGTCAATCCGGGGAGCTGTTTTTT.

This clone showed up just a few times. The junction shows a germline mismatch at one end, possibly a read error. The gene calls are TRBV7-9 and TRBJ2-1, with a possible D match to TRBD2 (6 bases). The CDR3 loop spans 15 amino acids. Germline V gene lookup returns CDR1 SEHNR and CDR2 FQNEAQ (reference sequence). CDR3 in amino acids: CASSLVAGLNMELVF. CDR3 in DNA: TGTGCCAGCAGCTTAGTTGCGGGGTTGAACATGGAGCTGGTCTTC.

The rearrangement uses TRBV6-5 and TRBJ2-2, with D perhaps TRBD2 (6 bases). Trimming stripped 5 bases from V and 5 bases from J, with 15 bases between. The CDR3 extends over 15 amino acids. From germline, CDR1 is MNHEY and CDR2 SVGAGI. The CDR3: CASSTDYPPTGELFF. The DNA of the CDR3 is TGTGCCAGCAGTACGGACTACCCCCCGACCGGGGAGCTGTTTTTT.

The V call is TRBV6-6, the J call TRBJ2-1, with TRBD1 as a possible D gene (5 bases). V lost 2 bases and J lost 8, with 7 bases in between. CDR3 length: 12 residues. Germline CDR1 is MNHNY and CDR2 is SVGAGI (reference sequence). The CDR3 loop reads CASSYEGDEQFF. The CDR3 bases are TGTGCCAGCAGTTACGAAGGGGATGAGCAGTTCTTC.

This clone occurred a few times. The rearrangement links TRBV5-1 to TRBJ1-1, with D unresolved. Germline assignment: CDR1 SGHRS and CDR2 YFSETQ. V gave up 0 bases and J gave up 1 base, with 7 bases separating them. The length of the CDR3 is 14 residues. CDR3 DNA sequence: TGCGCCAGCAGCTTGGAATTCCGGAACACTGAAGCTTTCTTT. It yields the protein CASSLEFRNTEAFF. The whole variable domain, filled in from reference TRBV5-1 and TRBJ1-1, reads KAGVTQTPRYLIKTRGQQVTLSCSPISGHRSVSWYQQTPGQGLQFLFEYFSETQRNKGNFPGRFSGRQFSNSRSEMNVSTLELGDSALYLCASSLEFRNTEAFFGQGTRLTVV.

This clone has just one count. The chain combines TRBV3-1 (or the pseudogene TRBV3-2) with TRBJ2-1; TRBD2 matches 8 bases. Germline CDR1 and CDR2: LGHDT and YNNKEL (reference sequence). The CDR3 loop spans 14 amino acids. V shed 0 bases, J shed 14 bases, and the junction held 9 bases outside the gene matches. The CDR3 sequence: CASSQDQRAGGKFF. Here the CDR3 DNA reads TGTGCCAGCAGCCAAGATCAAAGGGCGGGGGGTAAGTTCTTC.

The chain has TRBV6-5 and TRBJ1-3; perhaps TRBD1 as D (6 bases). V was trimmed by 5 bases and J by 4 bases, leaving 12 bases between them. The germline gives CDR1 MNHEY, CDR2 SVGAGI. The CDR3 covers 14 residues. The CDR3 loop is CASSLQGTGNTIYF. DNA for the CDR3: TGTGCCAGCAGTCTACAGGGTACAGGAAACACCATATATTTT.

V and J are TRBV7-6 and TRBJ1-6; 7 bases match TRBD1. The V gene's germline CDR1 is SGHVS and CDR2 FNYEAQ. Trimming at V came to 6 bases and at J to 16 bases, leaving 12 bases not matched to a gene. This CDR3 is built from 13 residues. The CDR3 loop reads CASSFRDREKLHF. CDR3 DNA sequence: TGTGCCAGCAGTTTCCGAGACAGGGAAAAACTCCACTTT.

This clone was detected a few times. Mismatch with germline at one junction end may stem from a read error. V usage is TRBV20-1 and J usage is TRBJ1-1, with 7 positions matching TRBD1. Looked up from germline, CDR1 is DFQATT and CDR2 is SNEGSKA (reference sequence). This CDR3 contains 11 residues. CDR3 amino acids: CSAKDRVQMDF. The CDR3 region has the DNA TGCAGTGCAAAAGACAGGGTTCAGATGGATTTT.

The chain employs TRBV7-9 and TRBJ1-6, with D unresolved. The CDR3 consists of 13 residues. The V gene's germline CDR1 is SEHNR and CDR2 FQNEAQ (reference sequence). V was trimmed by 2 bases and J by 13 bases, leaving 12 bases between them. This CDR3 is CASSLRSAGPLHF. The CDR3 DNA follows: TGTGCCAGCAGCTTAAGGTCGGCGGGTCCCCTCCACTTT. Full variable domain (rest looked up from reference TRBV7-9 and TRBJ1-6): DTGVSQNPRHKITKRGQNVTFRCDPISEHNRLYWYRQTLGQGPEFLTYFQNEAQLEKSRLLSDRFSAERPKGSFSTLEIQRTEQGDSAMYLCASSLRSAGPLHFGNGTRLTVT.

CDR3 in amino acids: CASRTSGGNEQFF. CDR3 coding DNA: TGTGCCAGCAGGACTAGCGGGGGCAATGAGCAGTTCTTC. The V call is TRBV3-1 (or the pseudogene TRBV3-2), the J call TRBJ2-1, with TRBD2 identical over 12 bases. This CDR3 contains 13 residues. Germline CDR1 is LGHDT and CDR2 is YNNKEL (reference sequence). J gave up 6 bases and V 6 bases, and 0 bases lay outside the gene matches.